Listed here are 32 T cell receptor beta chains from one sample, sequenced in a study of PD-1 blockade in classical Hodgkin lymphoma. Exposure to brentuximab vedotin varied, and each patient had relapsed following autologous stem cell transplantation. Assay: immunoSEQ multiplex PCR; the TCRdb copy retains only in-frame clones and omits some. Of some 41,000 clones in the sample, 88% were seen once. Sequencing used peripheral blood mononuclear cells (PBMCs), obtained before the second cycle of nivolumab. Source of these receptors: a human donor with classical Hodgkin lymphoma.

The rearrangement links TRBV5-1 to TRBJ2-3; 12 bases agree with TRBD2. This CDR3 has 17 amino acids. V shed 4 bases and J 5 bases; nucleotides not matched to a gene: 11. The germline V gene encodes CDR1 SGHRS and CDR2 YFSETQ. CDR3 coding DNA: TGCGCCAGCAGCCCCGCGCTAGCGGGAGGGCCGGGAGATACGCAGTATTTT. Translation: CASSPALAGGPGDTQYF.

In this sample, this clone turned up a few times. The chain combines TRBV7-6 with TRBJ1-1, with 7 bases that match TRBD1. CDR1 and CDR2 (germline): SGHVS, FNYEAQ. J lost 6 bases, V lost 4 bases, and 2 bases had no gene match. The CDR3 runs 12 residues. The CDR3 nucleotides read TGTGCCAGCAGCTCCAGGGGGGCTGAAGCTTTCTTT. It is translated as CASSSRGAEAFF.

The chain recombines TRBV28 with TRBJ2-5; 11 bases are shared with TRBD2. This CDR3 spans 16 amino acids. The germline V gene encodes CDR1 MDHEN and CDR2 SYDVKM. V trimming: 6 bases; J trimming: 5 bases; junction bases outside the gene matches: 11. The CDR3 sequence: CASSLPIAGGRETQYF. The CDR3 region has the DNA TGTGCCAGCAGCTTACCCATAGCGGGAGGGAGGGAGACCCAGTACTTC.

The CDR3 region has the DNA TGTGCCAGCAGTGACGGAAGCGGGAGTTTCTATGAGCAGTTCTTC. Translating it yields CASSDGSGSFYEQFF. This chain uses TRBV6-1 with TRBJ2-1, with 8 positions matching TRBD2. Losses at the gene ends were 3 bases for V and 8 bases for J; bases not matched to a gene: 9. Germline V CDR1 and CDR2: MNHNS, SASEGT. The CDR3 runs to 15 residues.

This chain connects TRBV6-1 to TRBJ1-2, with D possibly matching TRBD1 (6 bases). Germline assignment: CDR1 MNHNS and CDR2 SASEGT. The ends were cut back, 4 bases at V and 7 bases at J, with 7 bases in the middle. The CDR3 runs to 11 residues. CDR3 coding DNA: TGTGCCAGCAGTGTACAGGGTGGCTACACCTTC. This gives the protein CASSVQGGYTF.

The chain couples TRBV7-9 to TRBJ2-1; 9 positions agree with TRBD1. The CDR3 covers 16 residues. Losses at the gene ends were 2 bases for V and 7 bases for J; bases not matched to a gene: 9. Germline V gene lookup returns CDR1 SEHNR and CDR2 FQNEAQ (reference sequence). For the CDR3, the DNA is TGTGCCAGCAGCTTATTGGGGACAGGGAGAGGAAATGAGCAGTTCTTC. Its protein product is CASSLLGTGRGNEQFF.

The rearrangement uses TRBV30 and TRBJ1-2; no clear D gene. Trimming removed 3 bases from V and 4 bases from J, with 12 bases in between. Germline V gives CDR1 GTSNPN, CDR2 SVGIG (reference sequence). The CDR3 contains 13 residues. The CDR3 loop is CAWSAGPFYGYTF. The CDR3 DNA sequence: TGTGCCTGGAGCGCCGGGCCGTTCTATGGCTACACCTTC.

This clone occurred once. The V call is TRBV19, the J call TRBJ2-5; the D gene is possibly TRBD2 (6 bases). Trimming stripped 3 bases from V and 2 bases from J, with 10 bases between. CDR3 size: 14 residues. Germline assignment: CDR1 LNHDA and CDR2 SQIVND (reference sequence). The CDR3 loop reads CASSILGTQETQYF. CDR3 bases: TGTGCCAGTAGTATCCTCGGGACTCAAGAGACCCAGTACTTC.

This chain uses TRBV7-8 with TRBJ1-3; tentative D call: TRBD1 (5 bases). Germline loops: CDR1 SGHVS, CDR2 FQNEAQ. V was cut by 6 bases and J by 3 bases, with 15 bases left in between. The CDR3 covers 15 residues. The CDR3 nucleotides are TGTGCCAGCAGGGACAACCGGCAAAGTGGAAACACCATATATTTT. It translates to CASRDNRQSGNTIYF.

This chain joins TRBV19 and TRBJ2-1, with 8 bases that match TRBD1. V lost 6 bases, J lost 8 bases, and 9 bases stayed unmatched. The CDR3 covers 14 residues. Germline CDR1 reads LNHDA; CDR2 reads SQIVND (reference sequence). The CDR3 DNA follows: TGTGCCAGTAGCAACCTCGACAGGGGACATGAGCAGTTCTTC. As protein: CASSNLDRGHEQFF.

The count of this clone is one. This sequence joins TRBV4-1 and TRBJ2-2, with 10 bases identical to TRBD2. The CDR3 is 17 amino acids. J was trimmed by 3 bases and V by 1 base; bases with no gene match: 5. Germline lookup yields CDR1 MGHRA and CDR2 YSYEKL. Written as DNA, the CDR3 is TGCGCCAGCAGCCAAGCTAGCGGGAGATCGGACACCGGGGAGCTGTTTTTT. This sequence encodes CASSQASGRSDTGELFF.

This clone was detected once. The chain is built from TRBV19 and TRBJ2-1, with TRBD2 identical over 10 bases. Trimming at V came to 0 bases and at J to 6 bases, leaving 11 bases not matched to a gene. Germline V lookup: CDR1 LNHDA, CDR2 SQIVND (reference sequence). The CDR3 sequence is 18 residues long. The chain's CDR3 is CASSIDFGASGSGNEQFF. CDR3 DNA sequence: TGTGCCAGTAGTATAGATTTTGGGGCTAGCGGGAGTGGCAATGAGCAGTTCTTC.

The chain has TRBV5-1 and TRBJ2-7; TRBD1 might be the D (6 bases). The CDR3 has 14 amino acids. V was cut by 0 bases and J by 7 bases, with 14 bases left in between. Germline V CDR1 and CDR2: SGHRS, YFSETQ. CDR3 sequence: CASSLEGGRWEQYF. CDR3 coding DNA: TGCGCCAGCAGCTTGGAAGGGGGTCGTTGGGAGCAGTACTTC.

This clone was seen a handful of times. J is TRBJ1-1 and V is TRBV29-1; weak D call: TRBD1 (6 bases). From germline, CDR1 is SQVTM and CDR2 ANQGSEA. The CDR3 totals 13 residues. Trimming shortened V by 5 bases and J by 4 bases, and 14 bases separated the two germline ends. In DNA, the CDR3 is TGCAGCGTTCACACAACCAGGGGCACTGAAGCTTTCTTT. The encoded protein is CSVHTTRGTEAFF.

In DNA form, the CDR3 reads TGTGCCAGCAGCTTTTCCGTGGGGCCTTCCTACGAGCAGTACTTC. It specifies CASSFSVGPSYEQYF. The chain employs TRBV7-2 and TRBJ2-7, with D perhaps TRBD1 (5 bases). Germline V CDR1 and CDR2: SGHTA, FQGNSA. The ends were cut back, 3 bases at V and 1 base at J, with 13 bases in the middle. This CDR3 has 15 amino acids.

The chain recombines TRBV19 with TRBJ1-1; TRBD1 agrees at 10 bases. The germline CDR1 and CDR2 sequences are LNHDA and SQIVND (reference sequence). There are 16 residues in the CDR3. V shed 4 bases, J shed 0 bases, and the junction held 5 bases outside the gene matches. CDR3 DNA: TGTGCCAGTAGTACATGGACAGGGGGACTGAACACTGAAGCTTTCTTT. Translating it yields CASSTWTGGLNTEAFF.

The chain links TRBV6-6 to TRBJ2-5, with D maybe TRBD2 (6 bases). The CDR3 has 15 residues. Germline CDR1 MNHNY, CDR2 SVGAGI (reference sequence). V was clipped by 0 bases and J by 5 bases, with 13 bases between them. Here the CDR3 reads CASSYSGSSVETQYF. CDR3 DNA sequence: TGTGCCAGCAGTTACTCAGGCTCTAGCGTCGAGACCCAGTACTTC.

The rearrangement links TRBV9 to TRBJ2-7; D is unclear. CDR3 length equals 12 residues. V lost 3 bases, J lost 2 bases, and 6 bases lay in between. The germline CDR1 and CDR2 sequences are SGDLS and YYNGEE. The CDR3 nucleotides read TGTGCCAGCAGCGCCACCCCCTACGAGCAGTACTTC. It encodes CASSATPYEQYF.

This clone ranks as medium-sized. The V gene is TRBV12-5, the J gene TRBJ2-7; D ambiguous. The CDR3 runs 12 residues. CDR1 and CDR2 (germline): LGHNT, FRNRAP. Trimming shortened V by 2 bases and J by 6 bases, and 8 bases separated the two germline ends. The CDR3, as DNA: TGTGCTAGTGGTTTGTGGCTCGGCGAGCAGTACTTC. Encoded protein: CASGLWLGEQYF.

In DNA form, the CDR3 reads TGTGCCACCAGCAGAAGACAGGGGGCGCGGCACAATGAGCAGTTCTTC. This codes for CATSRRQGARHNEQFF. J is TRBJ2-1 and V is TRBV15, with 10 bases identical to TRBD1. The CDR3 sequence is 16 residues long. The germline V gene encodes CDR1 LNHNV and CDR2 YYDKDF (reference sequence). The J segment lost 5 bases and the V segment lost 2 bases, leaving 6 bases of the junction unmatched.

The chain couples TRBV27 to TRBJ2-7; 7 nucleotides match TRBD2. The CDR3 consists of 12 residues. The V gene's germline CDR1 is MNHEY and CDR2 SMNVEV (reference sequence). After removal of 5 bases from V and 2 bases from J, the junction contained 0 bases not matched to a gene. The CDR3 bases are TGTGCCAGCAGTGCGGGGGCCTACGAGCAGTACTTC. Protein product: CASSAGAYEQYF.

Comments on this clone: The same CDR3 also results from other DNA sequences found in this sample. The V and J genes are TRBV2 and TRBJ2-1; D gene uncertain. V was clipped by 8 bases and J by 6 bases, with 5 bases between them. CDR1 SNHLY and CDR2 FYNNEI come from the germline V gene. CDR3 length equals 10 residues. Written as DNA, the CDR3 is TGTGCCAGCGGGCGCAATGAGCAGTTCTTC. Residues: CASGRNEQFF.

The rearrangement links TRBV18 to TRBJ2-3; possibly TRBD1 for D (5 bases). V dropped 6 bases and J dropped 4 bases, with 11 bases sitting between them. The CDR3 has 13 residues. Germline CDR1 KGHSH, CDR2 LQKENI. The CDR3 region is CASSDMIPDTQYF. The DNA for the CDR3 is TGTGCCAGCTCGGACATGATCCCAGATACGCAGTATTTT.

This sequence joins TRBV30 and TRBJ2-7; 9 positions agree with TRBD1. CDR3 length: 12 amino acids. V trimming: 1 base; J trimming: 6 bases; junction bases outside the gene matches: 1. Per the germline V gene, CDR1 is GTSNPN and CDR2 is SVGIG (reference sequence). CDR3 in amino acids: CAWSEQGAEQYF. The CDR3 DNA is TGTGCCTGGAGTGAACAGGGGGCCGAGCAGTACTTC.

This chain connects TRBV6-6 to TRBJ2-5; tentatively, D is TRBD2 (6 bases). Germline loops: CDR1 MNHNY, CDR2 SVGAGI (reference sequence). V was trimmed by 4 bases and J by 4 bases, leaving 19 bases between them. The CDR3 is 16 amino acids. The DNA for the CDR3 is TGTGCCAGCAGTTCCCCGTTTGGGGAGGCGGGAGAGACCCAGTACTTC. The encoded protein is CASSSPFGEAGETQYF.

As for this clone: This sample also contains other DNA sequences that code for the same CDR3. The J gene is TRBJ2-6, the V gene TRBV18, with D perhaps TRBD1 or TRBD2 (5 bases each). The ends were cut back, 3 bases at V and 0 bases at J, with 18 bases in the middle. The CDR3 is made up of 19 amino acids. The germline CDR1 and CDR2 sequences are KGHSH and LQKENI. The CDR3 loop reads CASSPNARDAISGANVLTF. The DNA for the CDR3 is TGTGCCAGCTCACCGAACGCCCGGGACGCAATCTCTGGGGCCAACGTCCTGACTTTC.

Here the CDR3 DNA reads TGTGCCAGCAGCCCCGTGTTGGGACTTACCAATGAGCAGTTCTTC. Its protein is CASSPVLGLTNEQFF. The chain links TRBV13 to TRBJ2-1; D possibly corresponds to TRBD2 (6 bases). Germline V lookup: CDR1 PRHDT, CDR2 FYEKMQ (reference sequence). The CDR3 extends over 15 amino acids. The V and J ends lost 5 bases and 6 bases respectively, with 17 bases between them.

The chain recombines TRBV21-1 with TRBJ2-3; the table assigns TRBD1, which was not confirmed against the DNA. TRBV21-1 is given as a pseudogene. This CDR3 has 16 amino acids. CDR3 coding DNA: TGTGCCAGCAGCCCCGCCGGACAGTACGGCACAGATACGCAGTATTTT. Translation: CASSPAGQYGTDTQYF.

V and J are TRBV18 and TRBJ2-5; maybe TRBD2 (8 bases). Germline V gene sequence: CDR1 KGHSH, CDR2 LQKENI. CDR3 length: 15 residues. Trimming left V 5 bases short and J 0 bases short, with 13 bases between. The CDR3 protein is CASSLAGTDQETQYF. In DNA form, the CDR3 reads TGTGCCAGCTCATTAGCGGGGACAGACCAAGAGACCCAGTACTTC.

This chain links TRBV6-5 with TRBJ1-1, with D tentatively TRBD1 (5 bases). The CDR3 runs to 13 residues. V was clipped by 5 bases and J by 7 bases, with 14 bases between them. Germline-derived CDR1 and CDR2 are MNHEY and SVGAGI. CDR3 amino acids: CASSRGPPVEAFF. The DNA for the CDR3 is TGTGCCAGCAGTCGGGGACCGCCTGTTGAAGCTTTCTTT.

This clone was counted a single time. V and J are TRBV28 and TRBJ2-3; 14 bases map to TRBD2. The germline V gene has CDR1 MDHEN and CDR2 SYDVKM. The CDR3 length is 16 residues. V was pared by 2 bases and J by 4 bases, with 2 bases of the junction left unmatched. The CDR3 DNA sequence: TGTGCCAGCAGTTTAGGGGGACTAGCGGGAGCAGATACGCAGTATTTT. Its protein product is CASSLGGLAGADTQYF.

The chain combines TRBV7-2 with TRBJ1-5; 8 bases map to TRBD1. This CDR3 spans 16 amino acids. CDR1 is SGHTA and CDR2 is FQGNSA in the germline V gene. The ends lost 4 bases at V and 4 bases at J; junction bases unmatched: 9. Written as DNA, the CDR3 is TGTGCCAGCAGCTCGATCCTCAGGGGGCTTAATCAGCCCCAGCATTTT. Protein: CASSSILRGLNQPQHF.